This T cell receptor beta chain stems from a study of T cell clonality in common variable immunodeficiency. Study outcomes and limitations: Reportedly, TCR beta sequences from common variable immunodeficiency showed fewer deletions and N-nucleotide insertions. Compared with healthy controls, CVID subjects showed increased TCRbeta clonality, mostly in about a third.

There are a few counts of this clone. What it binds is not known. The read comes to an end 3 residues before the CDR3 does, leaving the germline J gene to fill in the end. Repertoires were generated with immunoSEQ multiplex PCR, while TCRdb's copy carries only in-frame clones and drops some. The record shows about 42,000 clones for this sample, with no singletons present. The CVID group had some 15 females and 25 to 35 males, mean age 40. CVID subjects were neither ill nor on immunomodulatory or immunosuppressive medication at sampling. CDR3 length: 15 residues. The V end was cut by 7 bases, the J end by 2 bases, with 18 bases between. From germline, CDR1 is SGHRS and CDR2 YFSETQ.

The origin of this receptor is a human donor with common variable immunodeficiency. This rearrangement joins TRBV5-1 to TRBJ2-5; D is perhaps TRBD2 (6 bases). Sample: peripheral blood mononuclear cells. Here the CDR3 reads CASRPNWGVQETQYF. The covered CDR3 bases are TGCGCCAGCCGCCCGAACTGGGGGGTACAAGAGACC.